What follows are 10 T cell receptor beta chains derived from one specimen sequenced in a study of blood T cell repertoires in COVID-19. Using immunoSEQ multiplex PCR, the repertoire was profiled, and TCRdb retains in-frame clones only, with some absent. The sample includes more than 200,000 clones, approximately 86% of them seen just once. Specimen: peripheral blood. The receptors derive from a man younger than 45 with active or convalescent COVID-19.

The chain couples TRBV30 to TRBJ2-7, with a possible D match to TRBD1 (5 bases). The V end was cut by 3 bases, the J end by 9 bases, with 12 bases between. Germline CDR1 and CDR2: GTSNPN and SVGIG (reference sequence). This CDR3 has 11 amino acids. CDR3 in amino acids: CAWRSGQGQYF. For the CDR3, the DNA is TGTGCCTGGAGGAGTGGGCAGGGGCAGTACTTC.

The J gene is TRBJ2-1, the V gene TRBV7-2; 15 bases map to TRBD2. Germline V gene data show CDR1 as SGHTA and CDR2 as FQGNSA. With 4 bases clipped from V and 12 bases from J, the junction kept 7 bases outside the gene matches. The CDR3 has 15 amino acids. Here the CDR3 DNA reads TGTGCCAGCAGCTCGGGACTAGCGGGGGGCTGGAGGCAGTTCTTC. It codes for CASSSGLAGGWRQFF.

The V and J genes are TRBV18 and TRBJ1-1; TRBD1 matches at 9 bases. The CDR3 length is 15 residues. Germline CDR1 and CDR2: KGHSH and LQKENI. The junction had 5 bases not matched to a gene; V was cut back by 5 bases and J by 1 base. The CDR3 coding sequence is TGTGCCAGCTCATCAGGGACAGGGTCGAACACTGAAGCTTTCTTT. Protein sequence: CASSSGTGSNTEAFF. The complete variable domain, with remaining parts taken from reference TRBV18 and TRBJ1-1, reads NAGVMQNPRHLVRRRGQEARLRCSPMKGHSHVYWYRQLPEEGLKFMVYLQKENIIDESGMPKERFSAEFPKEGPSILRIQQVVRGDSAAYFCASSSGTGSNTEAFFGQGTRLTVV.

The rearrangement joins TRBV12-3 or TRBV12-4 to TRBJ2-3; D might be TRBD1 (6 bases). V was cut by 6 bases and J by 7 bases, with 14 bases left in between. The length of the CDR3 is 13 residues. The CDR3 sequence: CASRDRDKHTQYF. The CDR3 DNA is TGTGCCAGCAGAGATCGGGACAAACATACGCAGTATTTT.

The chain is built from TRBV5-4 and TRBJ2-3, with D perhaps matching TRBD2 (7 bases). The V end lost 1 base, the J end lost 4 bases, and 10 bases lay between the germline ends. Germline CDR1 and CDR2: SGHNT and YYREEE (reference sequence). CDR3 length equals 14 residues. DNA of the CDR3: TGTGCCAGCAGCTTGTGGGAGGGGGCAGATACGCAGTATTTT. Translated, it gives CASSLWEGADTQYF.

The rearrangement uses TRBV6-5 and TRBJ1-2; possibly TRBD1 for D (5 bases). V was clipped by 3 bases and J by 8 bases, with 16 bases between them. The CDR3 covers 14 residues. CDR1 is MNHEY and CDR2 is SVGAGI in the germline V gene. In nucleotides, the CDR3 is TGTGCCAGCAGTTATGGAGTTTTCCAGGGCGGCTACACCTTC. Translated, it gives CASSYGVFQGGYTF.

The CDR3 sequence is CASKGAGGKSRTDTQYF. As DNA, the CDR3 is TGTGCCAGCAAAGGAGCGGGGGGGAAGAGTCGGACAGATACGCAGTATTTT. The genes are TRBV2 and TRBJ2-3, with 10 bases that match TRBD2. Looked up from germline, CDR1 is SNHLY and CDR2 is FYNNEI. The CDR3 consists of 17 residues. V lost 7 bases and J lost 3; bases outside the gene matches: 13. The variable domain in full, with the rest retrieved from reference TRBV2 and TRBJ2-3, is EPEVTQTPSHQVTQMGQEVILRCVPISNHLYFYWYRQILGQKVEFLVSFYNNEISEKSEIFDDQFSVERPDGSNFTLKIRSTKLEDSAMYFCASKGAGGKSRTDTQYFGPGTRLTVL.

In nucleotides, the CDR3 is TGTGCCAGCAGCCCTGAGGACAGGGGGGACTATGGCTACACCTTC. The encoded protein is CASSPEDRGDYGYTF. The chain uses TRBV7-6 and TRBJ1-2; 10 bases agree with TRBD1. The CDR3 length is 15 residues. Per the germline V gene, CDR1 is SGHVS and CDR2 is FNYEAQ. J lost 3 bases, V lost 5 bases, and 6 bases had no gene match.

The V gene is TRBV5-5, the J gene TRBJ2-7, with D possibly matching TRBD1 (6 bases). The V and J ends lost 4 bases and 4 bases respectively, with 18 bases between them. This CDR3 region has 15 residues. Germline V lookup: CDR1 SGHKS, CDR2 YYEKEE (reference sequence). CDR3 nucleotides: TGTGCCAGCAGCCGGGCGCGGGTGAGGGGGTACGAGCAGTACTTC. It codes for CASSRARVRGYEQYF.

This sequence joins TRBV3-1 (or the pseudogene TRBV3-2) and TRBJ1-6, with a possible D match to TRBD1 (6 bases). There are 18 residues in the CDR3. With 0 bases removed from V and 3 bases from J, the gap between germline ends came to 15 bases. Looked up from germline, CDR1 is LGHDT and CDR2 is YNNKEL (reference sequence). As DNA, the CDR3 is TGTGCCAGCAGCCAAGATCTACTCACGACAGGCTATAATTCACCCCTCCACTTT. This sequence encodes CASSQDLLTTGYNSPLHF.